These 12 T cell receptor beta chains were all obtained from the same sample, sequenced in a study of blood T cell repertoires in COVID-19. Sequencing was performed with immunoSEQ multiplex PCR; in TCRdb, only in-frame clones are kept and a portion is missing. The repertoire consists of 210,000 or so clones, with about 90% occurring once and the leading ten covering over 3%. Sequencing used PBMCs or T cells enriched from blood (not recorded which). The receptor source for this set is a woman aged 45-60 years in a cohort exposed to, infected with or recovered from COVID-19 (not recorded which).

The chain combines TRBV19 with TRBJ1-2; D might be TRBD1 (5 bases). CDR1 is LNHDA and CDR2 is SQIVND in the germline V gene (reference sequence). Trimming left V 3 bases short and J 6 bases short, with 11 bases between. The CDR3 consists of 13 residues. CDR3 nucleotides: TGTGCCAGTAGTATGGCCAGGGCCGATGGCTACACCTTC. Its translation: CASSMARADGYTF. The full variable domain, with the rest looked up from reference TRBV19 and TRBJ1-2, is DGGITQSPKYLFRKEGQNVTLSCEQNLNHDAMYWYRQDPGQGLRLIYYSQIVNDFQKGDIAEGYSVSREKKESFPLTVTSAQKNPTAFYLCASSMARADGYTFGSGTRLTVV.

J is TRBJ2-2 and V is TRBV10-3; perhaps TRBD2 as D (5 bases). In germline, CDR1 is ENHRY, CDR2 SYGVKD. V lost 4 bases to trimming and J lost 4 bases, with 16 bases between them. This CDR3 spans 16 amino acids. In DNA form, the CDR3 reads TGTGCCATCAGTGGTTTTGGTCTAGCAGGCACCGGGGAGCTGTTTTTT. Translating gives CAISGFGLAGTGELFF.

Concerning this clone: Other DNA sequences within the sample encode an identical CDR3. The chain links TRBV5-1 to TRBJ1-2; D gene ambiguous. The length of the CDR3 is 14 residues. Trimming removed 0 bases from V and 4 bases from J, with 10 bases in between. Germline-derived CDR1 and CDR2 are SGHRS and YFSETQ. Here the CDR3 reads CASSLVRGTYGYTF. CDR3 nucleotide sequence: TGCGCCAGCAGCTTGGTTCGGGGAACCTATGGCTACACCTTC.

This clone came up once. This chain connects TRBV4-1 to TRBJ1-5; D is unresolved. The CDR3 is made up of 15 amino acids. V shed 4 bases and J shed 0 bases, with 10 bases lying between them. Looked up from germline, CDR1 is MGHRA and CDR2 is YSYEKL. The CDR3 loop reads CASSLARGSNQPQHF. The CDR3 coding sequence is TGCGCCAGCAGCCTAGCCCGGGGTAGCAATCAGCCCCAGCATTTT.

This sequence joins TRBV24-1 and TRBJ1-5, with D perhaps matching TRBD1 (6 bases). This CDR3 region has 14 residues. Germline V lookup: CDR1 KGHDR, CDR2 SFDVKD. V lost 4 bases, J lost 2 bases, and 8 bases lay in between. The CDR3 here is CATSESGGNQPQHF. The DNA of the CDR3 is TGTGCCACCAGTGAATCAGGGGGCAATCAGCCCCAGCATTTT.

The DNA of the CDR3 is TGTGCCAGCTCACCACCGTTCAAGCTAGCGGGGGACAATGAGCAGTTCTTC. Encoded protein: CASSPPFKLAGDNEQFF. The chain joins TRBV18 to TRBJ2-1; 10 bases match TRBD2. Per germline, CDR1 KGHSH and CDR2 LQKENI. This CDR3 comprises 17 residues. Losses at the gene ends were 0 bases for V and 5 bases for J; bases not matched to a gene: 7.

The chain combines TRBV7-3 with TRBJ1-4, with D possibly matching TRBD1 (6 bases). V lost 1 base to trimming and J lost 3 bases, with 9 bases between them. The CDR3 is 15 amino acids. Per germline, CDR1 SGHTA and CDR2 FQGTGA. For the CDR3, the DNA is TGTGCCAGCAGCTTAATCAGGGGATCTAATGAAAAACTGTTTTTT. Its protein product is CASSLIRGSNEKLFF.

This clone was recorded a few times. This chain links TRBV4-3 with TRBJ1-6; 9 bases align to TRBD1. This CDR3 has 14 residues. The germline gives CDR1 LGHNA, CDR2 YSLEER. Germline trimming cut 3 bases from V and 10 bases from J; bases unmatched to any gene: 4. This CDR3 is CASSQGTGLSPLHF. The CDR3 bases are TGCGCCAGCAGCCAGGGGACAGGGCTCTCACCCCTCCACTTT.

CDR3: CASSVPGQRNTEAFF. CDR3 DNA sequence: TGTGCCAGCAGCGTACCGGGACAGAGGAACACTGAAGCTTTCTTT. V gene TRBV5-8 combines with J gene TRBJ1-1, with 7 positions matching TRBD1. Germline CDR1 reads SGHTS; CDR2 reads YDEGEE. V shed 4 bases and J 1 base; nucleotides not matched to a gene: 7. The length of the CDR3 is 15 residues.

The chain employs TRBV10-1 and TRBJ1-6, with TRBD1 as a possible D gene (5 bases). This CDR3 has 18 residues. V dropped 8 bases and J dropped 1 base, with 21 bases sitting between them. Germline loops: CDR1 WNHNN, CDR2 SYGVQD (reference sequence). The CDR3 DNA sequence: TGCGCCAGCCCGAGCGGGGGAAGCAACGGTTCCTATAATTCACCCCTCCACTTT. Translated, it gives CASPSGGSNGSYNSPLHF.

The chain combines TRBV29-1 with TRBJ2-2; D is undetermined. Trimming left V 4 bases short and J 1 base short, with 4 bases between. CDR3 length equals 12 residues. Germline V gene sequence: CDR1 SQVTM, CDR2 ANQGSEA. In DNA form, the CDR3 reads TGCAGCGTTGGACAGAACACCGGGGAGCTGTTTTTT. Its protein is CSVGQNTGELFF.

The V call is TRBV3-1 (or the pseudogene TRBV3-2), the J call TRBJ1-1, with TRBD1 matching 8 bases. The CDR3 totals 14 residues. Looked up from germline, CDR1 is LGHDT and CDR2 is YNNKEL (reference sequence). The V segment lost 3 bases and the J segment 9 bases; nucleotides outside the gene matches: 9. The CDR3 region has the DNA TGTGCCAGCAGCCAGTACAGGGGGGGTATTCAAGCTTTCTTT. This gives the protein CASSQYRGGIQAFF.